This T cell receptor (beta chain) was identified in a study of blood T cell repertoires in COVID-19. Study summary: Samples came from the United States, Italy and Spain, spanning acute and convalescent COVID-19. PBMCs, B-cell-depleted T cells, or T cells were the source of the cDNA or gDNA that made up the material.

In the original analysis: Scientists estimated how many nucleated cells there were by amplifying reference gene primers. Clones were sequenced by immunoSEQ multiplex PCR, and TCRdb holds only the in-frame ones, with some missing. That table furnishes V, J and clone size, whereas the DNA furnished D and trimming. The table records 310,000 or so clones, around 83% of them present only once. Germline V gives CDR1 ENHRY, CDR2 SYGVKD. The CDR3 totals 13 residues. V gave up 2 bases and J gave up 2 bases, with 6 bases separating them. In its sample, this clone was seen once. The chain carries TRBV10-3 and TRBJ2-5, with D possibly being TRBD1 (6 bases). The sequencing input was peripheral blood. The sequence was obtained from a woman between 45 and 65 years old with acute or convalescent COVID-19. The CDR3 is CAISEGQQETQYF. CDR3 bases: TGTGCCATCAGTGAGGGACAGCAAGAGACCCAGTACTTC.